This TCR beta chain stems from a study of cytomegalovirus exposure and HLA in healthy donors. Regarding the study as a whole: Cytomegalovirus association was listed for about 170 TCR beta chains. The authors later found HLA-associated TCR beta chains more clonally expanded than equally common others. Later on, an analysis found that several of the most significant clusters appeared to be linked to common viral pathogens, which included parvovirus B19. CMV antigen specificity was confirmed in vitro for three CMV-associated chains.

Turning to this clone: What it binds is unknown.

The primer mix had 60 Vbeta and 13 Jbeta primers. Produced via immunoSEQ multiplex PCR; TCRdb's table is partial and in-frame only. The sample lists around 120,000 clones; around two thirds were seen once. There are 15 residues in the CDR3. V lost 6 bases to trimming and J lost 2 bases; unmatched junction nucleotides: 9. From germline, CDR1 is ENHRY and CDR2 SYGVKD. The chain carries TRBV10-3 and TRBJ1-2; 7 bases match TRBD1. This receptor was identified in a middle-aged woman in good health and CMV-seropositive. The source material was PBMCs. CDR3 sequence reads: CAIRDTGDGNYGYTF. For the CDR3, the DNA is TGTGCCATCAGGGATACAGGGGATGGGAACTATGGCTACACCTTC.